These 10 T cell receptor beta chains originate from one sample sequenced in a study of blood T cells in healthy people across ages. Primed by a sample-barcoded 5' primer and a J-beta primer mix, a second PCR proceeded for about 7 to 11 cycles. A single record per CDR3 protein comes from TCRdb applying MiXCR to the 5' RACE reads. The profile covers 1,800,000 or so distinct CDR3 sequences, with around 40% appearing a single time and roughly 23% taken by the ten largest. Specimen: blood. The receptors come from a human donor in good health.

J is TRBJ2-2 and V is TRBV6-2 or TRBV6-3; D is unresolved. The V end was cut by 0 bases, the J end by 6 bases, with 8 bases between. The CDR3 totals 14 residues. Germline loops: CDR1 MNHEY, CDR2 SVGEGT. The CDR3 sequence: CASSYSIRPGELFF. In DNA form, the CDR3 reads TGTGCCAGCAGTTACTCGATAAGGCCCGGGGAGCTGTTTTTT.

The J gene is TRBJ2-5, the V gene TRBV7-9, with D unresolved. CDR1 is SEHNR, CDR2 FQNEAQ, per germline (reference sequence). V lost 5 bases and J lost 5, with 12 bases in between. The CDR3 is made up of 13 amino acids. In DNA form, the CDR3 reads TGTGCCAGCAGCCGCCCCCCGGTGGAGACCCAGTACTTC. As protein: CASSRPPVETQYF.

The CDR3 is CASSQVPGQENGYTF. For the CDR3, the DNA is TGTGCCAGCAGCCAAGTTCCGGGACAGGAGAATGGCTACACCTTC. V and J are TRBV3-1 and TRBJ1-2, with 8 bases that match TRBD1. Germline CDR1 is LGHDT and CDR2 is YNNKEL (reference sequence). The CDR3 sequence is 15 residues long. V trimming: 1 base; J trimming: 6 bases; junction bases outside the gene matches: 7.

The chain links TRBV7-9 to TRBJ2-7; D might be TRBD1 (5 bases). The V gene's germline CDR1 is SEHNR and CDR2 FQNEAQ (reference sequence). The V end was cut by 1 base, the J end by 2 bases, with 9 bases between. CDR3 length: 14 amino acids. CDR3 sequence (DNA): TGTGCCAGCAGCTTAGGGACAAAAACCTACGAGCAGTACTTC. As protein: CASSLGTKTYEQYF.

The chain is built from TRBV20-1 and TRBJ1-2, with 9 nucleotides matching TRBD1. CDR1 is DFQATT and CDR2 is SNEGSKA in the germline V gene (reference sequence). V dropped 6 bases and J dropped 0; count of bases not matched to a gene: 14. The CDR3 is made up of 17 amino acids. The CDR3 is CSAPRNRDREANYGYTF. CDR3 bases: TGCAGTGCCCCCCGGAACCGGGACAGGGAGGCTAACTATGGCTACACCTTC.

This clonotype was detected only a few times. The genes are TRBV7-9 and TRBJ1-4; D is perhaps TRBD1 (5 bases). The germline CDR1 and CDR2 sequences are SEHNR and FQNEAQ (reference sequence). The CDR3 runs to 16 residues. V lost 2 bases and J 3 bases, leaving 13 bases between the germline ends. CDR3 protein: CASSLPVDSPNEKLFF. DNA for the CDR3: TGTGCCAGCAGCTTACCTGTCGACAGTCCTAATGAAAAACTGTTTTTT.

This clonotype came up many times. The genes are TRBV18 and TRBJ2-1; D possibly corresponds to TRBD2 (5 bases). V lost 6 bases and J 4 bases, leaving 10 bases between the germline ends. Germline V gene data show CDR1 as KGHSH and CDR2 as LQKENI. The CDR3 covers 13 residues. The CDR3 reads CASSASGYNEQFF. The CDR3 DNA is TGTGCCAGCTCGGCAAGCGGATACAATGAGCAGTTCTTC.

The chain joins TRBV7-9 to TRBJ2-3, with 11 bases fitting TRBD2. V lost 1 base and J lost 4; bases outside the gene matches: 1. This CDR3 spans 15 amino acids. Germline-derived CDR1 and CDR2 are SEHNR and FQNEAQ (reference sequence). CDR3 nucleotides: TGTGCCAGCAGCTTAGGACTAGCGGGATCAGATACGCAGTATTTT. It is translated as CASSLGLAGSDTQYF.

Only a few counts were recorded for this clonotype. The chain carries TRBV10-3 and TRBJ1-2; D is unclear. The CDR3 has 12 residues. V was cut by 10 bases and J by 2 bases, with 11 bases left in between. Germline values: CDR1 ENHRY, CDR2 SYGVKD. CDR3 coding DNA: TGTGCCACAGGACTGGGGAACTATGGCTACACCTTC. It translates to CATGLGNYGYTF.

This clonotype was observed a handful of times. The chain employs TRBV6-4 and TRBJ2-1, with 7 bases matching TRBD1. This CDR3 has 15 amino acids. The V gene end was trimmed by 5 bases and the J gene end by 10 bases; junction bases not matched to a gene: 14. Germline V gene data show CDR1 as MRHNA and CDR2 as SNTAGT. As DNA, the CDR3 is TGTGCCAGCAGTAAAGACAGGGACCTGAGGAGAGAGCAGTTCTTC. Translation gives CASSKDRDLRREQFF.